This record concerns one T cell receptor beta chain sequence. Germline assignment: CDR1 MDHEN and CDR2 SYDVKM. Trimming at V came to 5 bases and at J to 4 bases, leaving 5 bases not matched to a gene. The CDR3 loop spans 14 amino acids. This table comes from immunoSEQ multiplex PCR, and its TCRdb copy is limited to in-frame clones, with some not included. The data contain tens of thousands of clones, roughly 80% of them singletons. This entry belongs to a study of T cell responses to AZD1222 COVID-19 vaccine. The receptor was isolated from an adult who received the AZD1222 COVID-19 vaccine. This rearrangement joins TRBV28 to TRBJ1-1, with 9 positions matching TRBD1. The source material was peripheral blood, sampled 28 days after the second AZD1222 dose. The CDR3 loop reads CASSPGTGRTEAFF. DNA for the CDR3: TGTGCCAGCAGTCCCGGGACAGGGCGCACTGAAGCTTTCTTT. Full variable domain (remainder filled in from reference TRBV28 and TRBJ1-1): DVKVTQSSRYLVKRTGEKVFLECVQDMDHENMFWYRQDPGLGLRLIYFSYDVKMKEKGDIPEGYSVSREKKERFSLILESASTNQTSMYLCASSPGTGRTEAFFGQGTRLTVV.